The 5 T cell receptor beta chains given below trace back to one sample, sequenced in a study of CD4+ T cells in melanoma. Some clones are missing from TCRdb's copy, which holds only in-frame ones; the method was immunoSEQ multiplex PCR. The data hold around 13,000 clones, with about 80% observed a single time. Sequencing was carried out using cells from a culture (not recorded whether cultured in vitro). Receptors were obtained from a human donor with melanoma.

This chain uses TRBV13 with TRBJ2-7; D unresolved. Trimming took 5 bases from V and 4 from J, leaving 9 bases between them. The CDR3 length is 12 residues. Looked up from germline, CDR1 is PRHDT and CDR2 is FYEKMQ (reference sequence). CDR3 coding DNA: TGTGCCAGCAGCGTGAGAGCTTACGAGCAGTACTTC. Amino acid sequence: CASSVRAYEQYF.

This chain uses TRBV7-2 with TRBJ1-1; 7 positions agree with TRBD1. The CDR3 is 14 amino acids. V dropped 4 bases and J dropped 5; count of bases not matched to a gene: 7. The germline V gene has CDR1 SGHTA and CDR2 FQGNSA. DNA for the CDR3: TGTGCCAGCAGCTCCAGCAACAGGGGAACTGAAGCTTTCTTT. It specifies CASSSSNRGTEAFF.

For the CDR3, the DNA is TGTGCCTGGAGTATGGGAATTAACTATGGCTACACCTTC. As protein: CAWSMGINYGYTF. This chain uses TRBV30 with TRBJ1-2, with D hard to call. The CDR3 is 13 residues long. Germline lookup yields CDR1 GTSNPN and CDR2 SVGIG (reference sequence). The germline V and J ends were trimmed by 2 bases and 1 base, with 8 bases remaining between them.

The chain employs TRBV5-1 and TRBJ1-2, with 7 bases lining up with TRBD1. The CDR3 length is 18 residues. Losses at the gene ends were 3 bases for V and 7 bases for J; bases not matched to a gene: 21. From germline, CDR1 is SGHRS and CDR2 YFSETQ. CDR3 loop: CASSYATGAPGWRGGYTF. CDR3 nucleotides: TGCGCCAGCAGCTACGCTACAGGGGCCCCAGGATGGCGTGGTGGCTACACCTTC.

This clone has just a few counts. In nucleotides, the CDR3 is TGTGCCAGCAGGGGATCCGATCAGTACACAGATACGCAGTATTTT. Its translation: CASRGSDQYTDTQYF. J is TRBJ2-3 and V is TRBV2, with D hard to call. From germline, CDR1 is SNHLY and CDR2 FYNNEI. The germline V and J ends were trimmed by 6 bases and 2 bases, with 15 bases remaining between them. The length of the CDR3 is 15 residues.